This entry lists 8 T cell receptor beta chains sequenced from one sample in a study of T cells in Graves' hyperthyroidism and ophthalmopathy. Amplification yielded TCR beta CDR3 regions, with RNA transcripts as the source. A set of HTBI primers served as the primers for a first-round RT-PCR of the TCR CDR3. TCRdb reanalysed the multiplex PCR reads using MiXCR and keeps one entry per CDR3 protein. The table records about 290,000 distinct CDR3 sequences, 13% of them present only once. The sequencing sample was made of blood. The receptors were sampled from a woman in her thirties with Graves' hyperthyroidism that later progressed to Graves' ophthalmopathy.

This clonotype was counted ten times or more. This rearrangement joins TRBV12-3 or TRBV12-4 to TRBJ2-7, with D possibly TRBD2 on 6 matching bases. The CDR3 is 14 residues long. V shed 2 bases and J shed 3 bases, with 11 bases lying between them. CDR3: CASSLSRRGYEQYF. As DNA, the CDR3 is TGTGCCAGCAGTTTATCTCGGAGGGGCTACGAGCAGTACTTC.

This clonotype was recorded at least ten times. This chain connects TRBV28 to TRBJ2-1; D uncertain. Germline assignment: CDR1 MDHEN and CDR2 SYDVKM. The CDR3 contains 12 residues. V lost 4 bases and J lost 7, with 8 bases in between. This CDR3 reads CASSWIGNEQFF. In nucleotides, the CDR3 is TGTGCCAGCAGTTGGATAGGGAATGAGCAGTTCTTC.

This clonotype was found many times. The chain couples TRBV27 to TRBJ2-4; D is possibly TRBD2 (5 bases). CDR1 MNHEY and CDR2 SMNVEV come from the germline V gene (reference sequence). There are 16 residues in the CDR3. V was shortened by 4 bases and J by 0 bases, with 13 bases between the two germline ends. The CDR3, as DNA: TGTGCCAGCAGTTCTCTCATTAGCGTAGCCAAAAACATTCAGTACTTC. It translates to CASSSLISVAKNIQYF.

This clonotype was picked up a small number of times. The CDR3 sequence is CASSYTLSGSPYEQYF. The CDR3 region has the DNA TGTGCCAGCAGTTATACTCTTAGCGGGAGTCCCTACGAGCAGTACTTC. V is TRBV6-2 or TRBV6-3 and J is TRBJ2-7, with 9 bases identical to TRBD2. V gave up 3 bases and J gave up 2 bases; unmatched junction bases: 8. Germline values: CDR1 MNHEY, CDR2 SVGEGT. CDR3 length: 16 residues.

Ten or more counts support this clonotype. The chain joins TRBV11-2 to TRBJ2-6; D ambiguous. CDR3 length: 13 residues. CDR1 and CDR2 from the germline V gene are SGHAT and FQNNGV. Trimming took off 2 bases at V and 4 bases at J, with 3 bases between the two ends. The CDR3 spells CASSLMGANVLTF. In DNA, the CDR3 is TGTGCCAGCAGCTTAATGGGGGCCAACGTCCTGACTTTC.

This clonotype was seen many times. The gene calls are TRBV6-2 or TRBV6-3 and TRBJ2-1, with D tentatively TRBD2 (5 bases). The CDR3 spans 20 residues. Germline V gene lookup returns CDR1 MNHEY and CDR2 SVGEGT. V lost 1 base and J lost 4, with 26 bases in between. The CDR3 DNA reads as TGTGCCAGCAGTTACTTGACACTTCCCTGGAGCGGCCTGGGGTACAATGAGCAGTTCTTC. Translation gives CASSYLTLPWSGLGYNEQFF.

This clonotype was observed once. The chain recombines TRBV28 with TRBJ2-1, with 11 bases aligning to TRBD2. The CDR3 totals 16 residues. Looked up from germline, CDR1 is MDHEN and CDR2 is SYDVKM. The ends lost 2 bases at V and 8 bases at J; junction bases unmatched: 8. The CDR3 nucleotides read TGTGCCAGCAGTTTAACTCCTACTAGCGGGGGACATGAGCAGTTCTTC. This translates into CASSLTPTSGGHEQFF.

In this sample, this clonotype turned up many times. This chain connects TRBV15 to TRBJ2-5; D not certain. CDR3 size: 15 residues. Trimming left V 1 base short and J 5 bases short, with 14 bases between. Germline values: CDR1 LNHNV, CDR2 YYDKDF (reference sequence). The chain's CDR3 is CATSRGTLKWETQYF. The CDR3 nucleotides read TGTGCCACCAGCAGAGGTACACTCAAGTGGGAGACCCAGTACTTC.